This T cell receptor (beta chain) was identified during a study of blood T cell repertoires in COVID-19. On the study more broadly: Sources were T cells, B-cell-depleted T cells, or PBMCs; the material itself was cDNA or gDNA.

The V and J ends lost 0 bases and 4 bases, in that order; junction bases with no gene match: 5. The CDR3 is 17 residues long. Per the germline V gene, CDR1 is KGHSH and CDR2 is LQKENI. Patients from Seattle were sampled longitudinally, starting during active infection. In the study's own analysis: Researchers report that nucleated cell counts were estimated from reference gene primer amplification. Clones were read by immunoSEQ multiplex PCR, and TCRdb kept only the in-frame ones, dropping some. The V and J calls and clone size are taken from that table; D and trimming were inferred from the DNA. Altogether about 69,000 clones are present, about four fifths being singletons, with the ten largest covering 10% to 15%.

Sequenced: peripheral blood. The chain employs TRBV18 and TRBJ2-1; 11 bases line up with TRBD2. The receptor was isolated from a man aged 50-60 years with COVID-19, enrolled during active disease. The CDR3 bases are TGTGCCAGCTCACCACCTCAGGCTAGCGGGGGGTACAATGAGCAGTTCTTC. It translates to CASSPPQASGGYNEQFF.